Following are 20 T cell receptor beta chains from one sample sequenced in a study of shared clonotypes between healthy human individuals. Sequencing used immunoSEQ multiplex PCR; TCRdb keeps in-frame clones, though not all of them. The sample holds some 650,000 clones, 97% seen once. Material for sequencing was naive CD4+ T cells sorted from blood. Documented subset: CD45RA+ positively selected. Receptor source: a woman aged 30 to 39 in good health.

This clone was detected a few times. The chain couples TRBV10-1 to TRBJ2-2, with D possibly being TRBD2 (6 bases). This CDR3 spans 13 amino acids. Germline V CDR1 and CDR2: WNHNN, SYGVQD (reference sequence). The germline V and J ends were trimmed by 4 bases and 9 bases, with 12 bases remaining between them. CDR3 nucleotides: TGCGCCAGCAGTGTGTCCGGGAGCTGGGAGCTGTTTTTT. It codes for CASSVSGSWELFF.

This clone was picked up one time. The gene calls are TRBV25-1 and TRBJ1-4, with D uncertain. The CDR3 runs to 11 residues. V dropped 4 bases and J dropped 4 bases, with 1 base sitting between them. In germline, CDR1 is MGHDK, CDR2 SYGVNS. CDR3 sequence: CASSVNEKLFF. CDR3 nucleotides: TGTGCCAGCAGTGTTAATGAAAAACTGTTTTTT.

This clone appeared once. The V gene is TRBV29-1, the J gene TRBJ2-4; the D gene is possibly TRBD1 (6 bases). V was trimmed by 0 bases and J by 4 bases, leaving 16 bases between them. The CDR3 sequence is 16 residues long. Per the germline V gene, CDR1 is SQVTM and CDR2 is ANQGSEA. The CDR3 spells CSVEDHRQGKKNIQYF. DNA of the CDR3: TGCAGCGTTGAAGATCATAGGCAGGGGAAGAAAAACATTCAGTACTTC.

The chain combines TRBV13 with TRBJ2-7, with D perhaps given as TRBD1 or TRBD2 (5 bases each). In germline, CDR1 is PRHDT, CDR2 FYEKMQ (reference sequence). Trimming stripped 5 bases from V and 3 bases from J, with 14 bases between. This CDR3 region has 14 residues. In nucleotides, the CDR3 is TGTGCCAGCAGCGACACCCGGGGCCACTACGAGCAGTACTTC. Amino acid sequence: CASSDTRGHYEQYF.

This rearrangement joins TRBV7-8 to TRBJ2-7, with D perhaps TRBD1 (6 bases). The length of the CDR3 is 13 residues. V was shortened by 5 bases and J by 2 bases, with 10 bases between the two germline ends. Germline V lookup: CDR1 SGHVS, CDR2 FQNEAQ. CDR3 amino acids: CASSRTETYEQYF. The CDR3 region has the DNA TGTGCCAGCAGCCGGACAGAAACCTACGAGCAGTACTTC.

There are a few counts of this clone. V usage is TRBV5-1 and J usage is TRBJ1-1; D not certain. The germline V and J ends were trimmed by 0 bases and 8 bases, with 11 bases remaining between them. The CDR3 extends over 13 amino acids. Germline CDR1 and CDR2: SGHRS and YFSETQ. The CDR3 sequence: CASSLGSAREAFF. The CDR3 coding sequence is TGCGCCAGCAGCTTGGGATCGGCCAGGGAAGCTTTCTTT.

This chain joins TRBV7-8 and TRBJ1-5, with 8 nucleotides matching TRBD1. Germline V lookup: CDR1 SGHVS, CDR2 FQNEAQ. The V segment lost 5 bases and the J segment 6 bases; nucleotides outside the gene matches: 6. The CDR3 is 14 amino acids. The CDR3 loop reads CASSPIRGPQPQHF. The CDR3 DNA reads TGTGCCAGCAGCCCGATCAGGGGGCCTCAGCCCCAGCATTTT. Complete variable domain (other parts from reference TRBV7-8 and TRBJ1-5): GAGVSQSPRYKVAKRGQDVALRCDPISGHVSLFWYQQALGQGPEFLTYFQNEAQLDKSGLPSDRFFAERPEGSVSTLKIQRTQQEDSAVYLCASSPIRGPQPQHFGDGTRLSIL.

The chain links TRBV7-2 to TRBJ2-1, with TRBD2 matching 8 bases. V was pared by 2 bases and J by 3 bases, with 3 bases of the junction left unmatched. This CDR3 spans 15 amino acids. CDR1 is SGHTA and CDR2 is FQGNSA in the germline V gene. The CDR3 protein is CASSLLSGGYNEQFF. In nucleotides, the CDR3 is TGTGCCAGCAGCTTATTAAGCGGGGGCTACAATGAGCAGTTCTTC.

The rearrangement joins TRBV27 to TRBJ1-1; weak D call: TRBD1 (5 bases). This CDR3 contains 14 residues. Trimming removed 6 bases at V and 0 bases at J, with 11 bases between. Germline values: CDR1 MNHEY, CDR2 SMNVEV (reference sequence). The CDR3 DNA sequence: TGTGCCAGCAGACTCCAGGGCCTGAACACTGAAGCTTTCTTT. It codes for CASRLQGLNTEAFF.

The J gene is TRBJ2-7, the V gene TRBV19, with 11 bases aligning to TRBD2. CDR1 LNHDA and CDR2 SQIVND come from the germline V gene (reference sequence). This CDR3 contains 17 residues. Germline trimming cut 3 bases from V and 1 base from J; bases unmatched to any gene: 8. The CDR3 spells CASSMRLAGKSSYEQYF. CDR3 DNA: TGTGCCAGTAGTATGAGACTAGCGGGAAAGTCATCCTACGAGCAGTACTTC. Filled out from reference TRBV19 and TRBJ2-7, the complete variable domain reads DGGITQSPKYLFRKEGQNVTLSCEQNLNHDAMYWYRQDPGQGLRLIYYSQIVNDFQKGDIAEGYSVSREKKESFPLTVTSAQKNPTAFYLCASSMRLAGKSSYEQYFGPGTRLTVT.

The sample holds one count of this clone. The V gene is TRBV5-1, the J gene TRBJ2-5; D is perhaps TRBD1 (5 bases). CDR3 length: 15 amino acids. Germline assignment: CDR1 SGHRS and CDR2 YFSETQ. V was pared by 4 bases and J by 2 bases, with 15 bases between. The CDR3 DNA sequence: TGCGCCAGCAGCGGATTAGGGGTCGAACAAGAGACCCAGTACTTC. Protein sequence: CASSGLGVEQETQYF.

The chain couples TRBV28 to TRBJ2-7; the D call may be TRBD1 or TRBD2 (5 bases each). V dropped 6 bases and J dropped 4 bases, with 19 bases sitting between them. This CDR3 has 15 residues. Germline V gene sequence: CDR1 MDHEN, CDR2 SYDVKM. The CDR3 DNA is TGTGCCAGCAGCCTAGGGGTAGGGGACGTTTACGAGCAGTACTTC. Protein product: CASSLGVGDVYEQYF. The whole variable domain, filled in from reference TRBV28 and TRBJ2-7, reads DVKVTQSSRYLVKRTGEKVFLECVQDMDHENMFWYRQDPGLGLRLIYFSYDVKMKEKGDIPEGYSVSREKKERFSLILESASTNQTSMYLCASSLGVGDVYEQYFGPGTRLTVT.

This chain links TRBV18 with TRBJ1-3; 7 nucleotides align to TRBD1. V shed 6 bases, J shed 2 bases, and the junction held 10 bases outside the gene matches. CDR1 is KGHSH and CDR2 is LQKENI in the germline V gene. The CDR3 is 16 residues long. This chain's CDR3 is CASSSDRIYTGNTIYF. The CDR3 region has the DNA TGTGCCAGCTCCTCGGACAGGATATATACTGGAAACACCATATATTTT.

J is TRBJ2-3 and V is TRBV6-5; D possibly corresponds to TRBD2 (6 bases). CDR1 is MNHEY and CDR2 is SVGAGI in the germline V gene. The CDR3 is 14 residues long. The ends were cut back, 6 bases at V and 1 base at J, with 11 bases in the middle. CDR3 DNA sequence: TGTGCCAGCAGACGGGGGTCCGGCACAGATACGCAGTATTTT. The encoded protein is CASRRGSGTDTQYF.

The chain combines TRBV29-1 with TRBJ2-6; TRBD1 is a possible D gene (6 bases). Trimming removed 4 bases from V and 0 bases from J, with 13 bases in between. CDR1 and CDR2 (germline): SQVTM, ANQGSEA. The CDR3 has 16 amino acids. CDR3 sequence: CSVGSGANSGANVLTF. The CDR3 nucleotides read TGCAGCGTTGGTTCAGGGGCCAACTCTGGGGCCAACGTCCTGACTTTC.

This CDR3 reads CASTLGVNRRVYGYTF. In DNA, the CDR3 is TGTGCCAGCACCCTGGGGGTGAACAGAAGAGTCTATGGCTACACCTTC. The chain is built from TRBV28 and TRBJ1-2, with D maybe TRBD1 (5 bases). In germline, CDR1 is MDHEN, CDR2 SYDVKM. The ends were cut back, 7 bases at V and 4 bases at J, with 22 bases in the middle. The CDR3 sequence is 16 residues long.

This chain joins TRBV27 and TRBJ2-1, with 9 bases aligning to TRBD2. Germline-derived CDR1 and CDR2 are MNHEY and SMNVEV (reference sequence). After removal of 6 bases from V and 0 bases from J, the junction contained 3 bases not matched to a gene. The CDR3 contains 15 residues. For the CDR3, the DNA is TGTGCCAGCAGGCCGGGACTAGCCTCCTACAATGAGCAGTTCTTC. Its protein is CASRPGLASYNEQFF.

This clone was seen more than once but under ten times. V and J are TRBV10-2 and TRBJ1-5; the D is unclear. CDR1 WSHSY and CDR2 SAAADI come from the germline V gene. Trimming cost V 8 bases and J 7 bases, with 3 bases left between them. The CDR3 contains 9 residues. The CDR3 loop is CASGQPQHF. The CDR3 bases are TGCGCCAGCGGGCAGCCCCAGCATTTT.

The V and J genes are TRBV7-9 and TRBJ2-7, with 10 positions matching TRBD2. The V segment lost 2 bases and the J segment 5 bases; nucleotides outside the gene matches: 9. Germline V gene lookup returns CDR1 SEHNR and CDR2 FQNEAQ (reference sequence). The CDR3 contains 16 residues. The DNA for the CDR3 is TGTGCCAGCAGCTTAATCACTAGCGGGACATACCACGAGCAGTACTTC. Translating it yields CASSLITSGTYHEQYF.

J is TRBJ1-4 and V is TRBV18; D is unclear. CDR1 and CDR2 (germline): KGHSH, LQKENI. The CDR3 is made up of 14 amino acids. V was clipped by 2 bases and J by 1 base, with 5 bases between them. The CDR3 is CASSPGVTNEKLFF. CDR3 coding DNA: TGTGCCAGCTCACCAGGCGTAACTAATGAAAAACTGTTTTTT.